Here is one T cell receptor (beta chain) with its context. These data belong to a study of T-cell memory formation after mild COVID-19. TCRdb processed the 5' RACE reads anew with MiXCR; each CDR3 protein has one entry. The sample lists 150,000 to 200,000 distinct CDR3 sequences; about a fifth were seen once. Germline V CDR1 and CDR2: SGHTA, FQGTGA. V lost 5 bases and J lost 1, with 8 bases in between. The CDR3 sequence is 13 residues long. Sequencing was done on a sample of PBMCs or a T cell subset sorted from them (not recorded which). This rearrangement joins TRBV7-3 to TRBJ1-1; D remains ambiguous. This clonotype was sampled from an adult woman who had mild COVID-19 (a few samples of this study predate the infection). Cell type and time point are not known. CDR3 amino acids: CASSPDGNTEAFF. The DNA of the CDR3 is TGTGCCAGCAGCCCCGACGGGAACACTGAAGCTTTCTTT.